Listed below are T cell receptor beta chains from one sample, sequenced in a study of T cell changes during pregnancy in multiple sclerosis. Measured with immunoSEQ multiplex PCR; TCRdb has only the in-frame clones, and not every one. Here the sample spans 45,000 to 55,000 clones, 80% to 95% being singletons. This material consisted of CD4+ T cells from peripheral blood mononuclear cells, taken after pregnancy. The receptors shown here come from a female donor in good health, enrolled as a control in a pregnancy study. The CDR3 runs from the conserved cysteine through the conserved F or W. D genes are given only for firm matches. Expanded clones get a size class; other rows say once, few or many, or leave the size out.

TRBV5-4,TRBD2,TRBJ2-3,.,CASSLRRLADSTDTQYF,TGTGCCAGCAGCTTAAGGAGACTAGCGGATAGCACAGATACGCAGTATTTT
TRBV25-1,TRBD2,TRBJ2-5,few,CASSGSGGRLETQYF,TGTGCCAGCAGTGGTAGCGGGGGGCGCCTGGAGACCCAGTACTTC
TRBV30,.,TRBJ1-4,.,CASRVGGPLKLFF,TGTGCCTCCAGAGTTGGAGGGCCTTTAAAACTGTTTTTT
TRBV7-2,TRBD1,TRBJ1-6,.,CASSLDRGAGSPLHF,TGTGCCAGCAGCCTCGACAGGGGAGCTGGGTCACCCCTCCACTTT
TRBV9,.,TRBJ2-7,.,CASSLSAGGEQYF,TGTGCCAGCAGCCTTTCCGCTGGGGGGGAGCAGTACTTC
TRBV2,.,TRBJ1-2,.,CARRQAVYGYTF,TGTGCCCGACGACAGGCCGTCTATGGCTACACCTTC
TRBV6-6,.,TRBJ1-2,.,CASSGWEVETF,TGTGCCAGCAGTGGTTGGGAGGTTGAAACCTTC
TRBV2,.,TRBJ2-7,.,CASGLSNLSEQYF,TGTGCCAGCGGTTTGTCTAATCTTAGCGAGCAGTACTTC
TRBV7-2,.,TRBJ2-7,.,CASSYRDNYEQYF,TGTGCCAGCAGCTACCGGGACAACTACGAGCAGTACTTC
TRBV28,TRBD1,TRBJ1-2,few,CASSSRGRGYTF,TGTGCCAGCAGTTCCAGGGGGCGCGGCTACACCTTC
TRBV30,TRBD1,TRBJ2-7,.,CAWSVGQGASYEQYF,TGTGCCTGGAGTGTGGGGCAGGGGGCCTCCTACGAGCAGTACTTC
TRBV7-9,.,TRBJ1-1,.,CASRTEGTAQNTEAFF,TGTGCCAGCAGAACAGAGGGTACAGCCCAGAACACTGAAGCTTTCTTT
TRBV5-1,.,TRBJ1-6,.,CASSSLIGQNNSPLHF,TGCGCCAGCAGCTCCCTCATAGGACAGAATAATTCACCCCTCCACTTT
TRBV7-2,TRBD2,TRBJ2-3,.,CASSSRVAGGRNTQYF,TGTGCCAGCAGCTCCCGGGTAGCGGGGGGGAGAAATACGCAGTATTTT
TRBV10-2,.,TRBJ2-1,.,CASGRGFPYNEQFF,TGCGCCAGCGGTCGGGGGTTCCCCTACAATGAGCAGTTCTTC
TRBV5-1,.,TRBJ1-1,.,CASSLAAGGSTEAFF,TGCGCCAGCAGCTTGGCCGCGGGGGGTAGCACTGAAGCTTTCTTT
TRBV6-6,.,TRBJ1-2,.,CASTSSNYGYTF,TGTGCCAGCACCTCCTCTAACTATGGCTACACCTTC
TRBV18,.,TRBJ1-1,.,CASSPATVWGGEAFF,TGTGCCAGCTCACCTGCGACAGTCTGGGGCGGTGAAGCTTTCTTT
TRBV7-9,.,TRBJ1-2,few,CASSLTATPTIGYTF,TGTGCCAGCAGCCTGACGGCAACCCCAACTATAGGCTACACCTTC
TRBV19,TRBD1,TRBJ2-3,.,CASSIDYRDRGAGDTQYF,TGTGCCAGTAGTATAGATTACCGGGACAGGGGCGCTGGAGATACGCAGTATTTT
TRBV5-5,.,TRBJ1-5,.,CASSLGSTGNQPQHF,TGTGCCAGCAGCTTGGGATCCACAGGGAATCAGCCCCAGCATTTT
TRBV5-6,TRBD1,TRBJ1-5,.,CASSLGDRGNQPQHF,TGTGCCAGCAGCTTGGGGGACAGGGGCAATCAGCCCCAGCATTTT
TRBV6-6,TRBD1,TRBJ1-6,.,CASSYSMGTAPLHF,TGTGCCAGCAGTTACTCGATGGGGACAGCGCCCCTCCACTTT
TRBV30,TRBD1,TRBJ2-3,.,CAWGTGGQGDTQYF,TGTGCCTGGGGGACAGGGGGGCAAGGGGATACGCAGTATTTT
TRBV11-1,.,TRBJ2-3,.,CASSLGGTHTDTQYF,TGTGCCAGCAGCTTAGGAGGGACTCACACAGATACGCAGTATTTT
TRBV7-9,TRBD2,TRBJ2-2,.,CASSFASGGRNTGELFF,TGTGCCAGCAGCTTCGCTAGCGGGGGGCGGAACACCGGGGAGCTGTTTTTT
TRBV14,TRBD1,TRBJ2-7,.,CASSQVGGEGEQYF,TGTGCCAGCAGCCAAGTAGGGGGCGAGGGCGAGCAGTACTTC
TRBV7-6,TRBD1,TRBJ1-2,.,CASSLAPGGGYTF,TGTGCCAGCAGCTTAGCTCCAGGGGGCGGCTACACCTTC
TRBV9,.,TRBJ2-7,.,CASSFRSQGGEQYF,TGTGCCAGCAGCTTCCGGTCCCAGGGTGGCGAGCAGTACTTC
TRBV5-4,.,TRBJ2-1,once,CASSSRGTATYNEQFF,TGTGCCAGCAGCTCACGAGGTACCGCGACCTACAATGAGCAGTTCTTC
TRBV7-2,.,TRBJ2-3,.,CASSLVGATDTQYF,TGTGCCAGCAGCTTAGTAGGGGCCACAGATACGCAGTATTTT
TRBV10-3,TRBD1,TRBJ1-1,.,CAISERGTGTLNTEAFF,TGTGCCATCAGTGAGAGGGGGACAGGTACTCTGAACACTGAAGCTTTCTTT
TRBV7-2,.,TRBJ1-1,.,CASSLQKGAEAFF,TGTGCCAGCAGCTTACAGAAGGGGGCTGAAGCTTTCTTT
TRBV30,.,TRBJ2-3,.,CAWSTHLDTQYF,TGTGCCTGGAGTACTCACCTTGATACGCAGTATTTT
TRBV2,TRBD1,TRBJ1-6,.,CASTGDSSPLHF,TGTGCCAGTACAGGGGATAGCTCACCCCTCCACTTT
TRBV4-1,TRBD2,TRBJ2-5,.,CASSQEQRGGQETQYF,TGCGCCAGCAGCCAAGAGCAGCGGGGGGGCCAAGAGACCCAGTACTTC
TRBV4-3,.,TRBJ2-1,.,CASSQSGSSSYNEQFF,TGCGCCAGCAGCCAAAGCGGGTCGAGCTCCTACAATGAGCAGTTCTTC
TRBV6-5,TRBD1,TRBJ1-2,few,CASRDRDHGYTF,TGTGCCAGCAGGGACAGGGACCATGGCTACACCTTC
TRBV11-2,.,TRBJ1-1,.,CASRVPTGNTEAFF,TGTGCCAGCAGGGTCCCCACAGGGAACACTGAAGCTTTCTTT
TRBV19,.,TRBJ1-2,.,CASSNQDSPNYGYTF,TGTGCCAGTAGTAATCAAGACAGCCCTAACTATGGCTACACCTTC
TRBV5-1,TRBD1,TRBJ1-4,.,CASSTVPGQPNEKLFF,TGCGCCAGCAGCACTGTTCCGGGACAGCCTAATGAAAAACTGTTTTTT
TRBV7-3,TRBD2,TRBJ2-2,.,CASSQGLANTGELFF,TGTGCCAGCAGCCAGGGACTAGCGAACACCGGGGAGCTGTTTTTT
TRBV4-2,TRBD1,TRBJ1-5,.,CASSQGQGVGIGQPQHF,TGTGCCAGCAGCCAAGGACAGGGGGTAGGAATTGGTCAGCCCCAGCATTTT
TRBV4-2,.,TRBJ1-5,.,CASSSNRVYQPQHF,TGTGCCAGCAGCTCCAACAGGGTATATCAGCCCCAGCATTTT
TRBV7-3,TRBD2,TRBJ2-2,.,CASSLAGGAIDTGELFF,TGTGCCAGCAGCTTGGCGGGAGGCGCGATAGACACCGGGGAGCTGTTTTTT
TRBV7-2,.,TRBJ2-7,.,CASSLVQSYEQYF,TGTGCCAGCAGCTTAGTACAGTCCTACGAGCAGTACTTC
TRBV28,TRBD1,TRBJ2-7,.,CASRAGQAREQYF,TGTGCCAGCAGGGCGGGACAGGCGAGAGAGCAGTACTTC
TRBV4-1,.,TRBJ2-3,.,CASSPSTGLGRSHTDTQYF,TGCGCCAGCAGCCCCTCCACAGGGCTCGGGCGGTCTCACACAGATACGCAGTATTTT
TRBV11-2,.,TRBJ2-4,.,CASSSPSLGHIQYF,TGTGCCAGCAGCTCCCCCTCTCTGGGGCACATTCAGTACTTC
TRBV9,TRBD2,TRBJ2-2,.,CASSVDPSGGAYTGELFF,TGTGCCAGCAGCGTAGACCCTAGCGGGGGGGCCTACACCGGGGAGCTGTTTTTT
TRBV7-9,TRBD1,TRBJ1-2,.,CASSLVRGQDYGYTF,TGTGCCAGCAGCTTAGTCCGCGGACAGGACTATGGCTACACCTTC
TRBV9,TRBD1,TRBJ2-7,.,CASSVAGTEVYEQYF,TGTGCCAGCAGCGTAGCTGGGACAGAAGTTTACGAGCAGTACTTC
TRBV7-2,.,TRBJ2-3,.,CASSLAYSGGGRTDTQYF,TGTGCCAGCAGCTTAGCGTATTCTGGGGGGGGCCGCACAGATACGCAGTATTTT
TRBV21-1,.,TRBJ1-4,.,CASRPPREGVATNEKLFF,TGTGCCAGCAGACCGCCGCGAGAGGGAGTTGCAACTAATGAAAAACTGTTTTTT
TRBV6-6,.,TRBJ2-3,.,CASGGSTDTQYF,TGTGCCAGCGGGGGGTCCACAGATACGCAGTATTTT
TRBV7-2,TRBD2,TRBJ2-3,.,CASSFDGGGTDTQYF,TGTGCCAGCAGCTTCGATGGGGGGGGCACAGATACGCAGTATTTT
TRBV7-3,TRBD1,TRBJ1-1,.,CASSRRQGPDTEAFF,TGTGCCAGCAGCAGACGACAGGGCCCGGACACTGAAGCTTTCTTT
TRBV4-1,TRBD1,TRBJ2-1,.,CASSQEARGTYNEQFF,TGCGCCAGCAGCCAAGAGGCCAGGGGGACCTACAATGAGCAGTTCTTC
TRBV29-1,.,TRBJ1-2,once,CSVDGPSGEGYTF,TGCAGCGTTGATGGGCCTAGCGGTGAAGGCTACACCTTC
TRBV9,TRBD2,TRBJ2-1,.,CASSVDSGGGNEQFF,TGTGCCAGCAGCGTCGATAGCGGGGGGGGCAATGAGCAGTTCTTC